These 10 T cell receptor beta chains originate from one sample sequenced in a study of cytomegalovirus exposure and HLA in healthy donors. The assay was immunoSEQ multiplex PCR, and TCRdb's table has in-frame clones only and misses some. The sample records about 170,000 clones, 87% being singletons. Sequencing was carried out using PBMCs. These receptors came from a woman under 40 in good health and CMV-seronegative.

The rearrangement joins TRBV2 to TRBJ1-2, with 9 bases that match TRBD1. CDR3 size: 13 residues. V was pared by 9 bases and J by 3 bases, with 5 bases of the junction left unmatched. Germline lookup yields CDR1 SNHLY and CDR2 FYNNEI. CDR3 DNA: TGTGCCAGTCGTCGGGACAGGGACTATGGCTACACCTTC. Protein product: CASRRDRDYGYTF. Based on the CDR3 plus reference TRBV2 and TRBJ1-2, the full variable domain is EPEVTQTPSHQVTQMGQEVILRCVPISNHLYFYWYRQILGQKVEFLVSFYNNEISEKSEIFDDQFSVERPDGSNFTLKIRSTKLEDSAMYFCASRRDRDYGYTFGSGTRLTVV.

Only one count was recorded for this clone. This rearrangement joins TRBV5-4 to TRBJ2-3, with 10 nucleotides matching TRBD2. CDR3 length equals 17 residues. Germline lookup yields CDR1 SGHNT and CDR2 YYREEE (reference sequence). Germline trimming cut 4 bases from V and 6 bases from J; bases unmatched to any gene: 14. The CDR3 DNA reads TGTGCCAGCAGCCTAGGAGGGAGCGGGGGGGCTGGTGATACGCAGTATTTT. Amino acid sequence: CASSLGGSGGAGDTQYF.

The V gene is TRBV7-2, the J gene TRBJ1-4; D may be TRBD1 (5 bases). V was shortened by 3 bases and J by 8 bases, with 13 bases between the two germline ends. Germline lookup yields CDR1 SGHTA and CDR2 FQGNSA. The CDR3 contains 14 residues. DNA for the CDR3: TGTGCCAGCAGCTTTTCAGGGTCTGGGGAAAAACTGTTTTTT. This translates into CASSFSGSGEKLFF.

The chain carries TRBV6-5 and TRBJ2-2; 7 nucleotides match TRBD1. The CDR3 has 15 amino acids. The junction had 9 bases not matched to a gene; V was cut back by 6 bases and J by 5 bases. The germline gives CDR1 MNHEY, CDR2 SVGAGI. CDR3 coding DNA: TGTGCCAGCAGGGCAAACAGGGGATGGACCGGGGAGCTGTTTTTT. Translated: CASRANRGWTGELFF.

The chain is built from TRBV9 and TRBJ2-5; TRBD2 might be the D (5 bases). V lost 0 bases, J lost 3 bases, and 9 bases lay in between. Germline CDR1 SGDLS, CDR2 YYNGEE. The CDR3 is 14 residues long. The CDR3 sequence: CASSVAWREETQYF. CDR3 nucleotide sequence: TGTGCCAGCAGCGTAGCATGGCGGGAAGAGACCCAGTACTTC.

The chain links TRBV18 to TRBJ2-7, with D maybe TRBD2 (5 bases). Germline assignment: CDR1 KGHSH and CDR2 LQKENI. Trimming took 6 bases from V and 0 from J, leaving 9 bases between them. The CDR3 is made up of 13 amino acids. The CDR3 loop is CASSPGDSYEQYF. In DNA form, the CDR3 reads TGTGCCAGCTCTCCCGGGGACTCCTACGAGCAGTACTTC. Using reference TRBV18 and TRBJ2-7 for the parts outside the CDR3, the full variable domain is NAGVMQNPRHLVRRRGQEARLRCSPMKGHSHVYWYRQLPEEGLKFMVYLQKENIIDESGMPKERFSAEFPKEGPSILRIQQVVRGDSAAYFCASSPGDSYEQYFGPGTRLTVT.

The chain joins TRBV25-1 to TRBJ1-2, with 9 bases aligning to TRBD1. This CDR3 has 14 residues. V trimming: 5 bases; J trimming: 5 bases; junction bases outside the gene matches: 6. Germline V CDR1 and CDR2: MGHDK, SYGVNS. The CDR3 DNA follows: TGTGCCAGCAGTCGTACGACAGGGGGATATGGCTACACCTTC. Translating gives CASSRTTGGYGYTF.

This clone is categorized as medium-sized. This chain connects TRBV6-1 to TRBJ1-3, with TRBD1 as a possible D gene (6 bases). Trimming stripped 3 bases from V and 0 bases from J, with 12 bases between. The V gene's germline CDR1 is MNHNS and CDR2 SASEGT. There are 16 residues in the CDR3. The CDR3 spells CASSEKTGSSGNTIYF. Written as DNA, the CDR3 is TGTGCCAGCAGTGAGAAAACAGGGTCCTCTGGAAACACCATATATTTT.

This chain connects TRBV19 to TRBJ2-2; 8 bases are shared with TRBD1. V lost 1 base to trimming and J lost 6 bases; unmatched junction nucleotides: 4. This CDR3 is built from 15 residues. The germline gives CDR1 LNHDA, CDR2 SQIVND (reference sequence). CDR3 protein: CASSIGAGGSGELFF. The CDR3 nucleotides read TGTGCCAGTAGTATAGGGGCAGGGGGCTCCGGGGAGCTGTTTTTT.

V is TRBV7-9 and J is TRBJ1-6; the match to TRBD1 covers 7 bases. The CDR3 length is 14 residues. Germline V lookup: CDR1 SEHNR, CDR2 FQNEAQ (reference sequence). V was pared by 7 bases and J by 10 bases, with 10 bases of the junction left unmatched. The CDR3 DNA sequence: TGTGCCAGCACGAGGGGACAGTCAGGATCACCCCTCCACTTT. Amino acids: CASTRGQSGSPLHF.